Shown below are 10 T cell receptor beta chains from a single sample sequenced in a study of T-cell memory formation after mild COVID-19. Via MiXCR, TCRdb re-called the 5' RACE reads, giving one row per CDR3 protein. The sample lists roughly 150,000 distinct CDR3 sequences, about an eighth seen once, with roughly 3.4% in the top ten. Material for sequencing was PBMCs or a T cell subset sorted from them (not recorded which). The source is a man aged 18 to 29 who had mild COVID-19 (a few samples of this study predate the infection). Cell type and time point are not known.

The gene calls are TRBV6-5 and TRBJ2-6; no firm D call. V was clipped by 8 bases and J by 0 bases, with 8 bases between them. The germline CDR1 and CDR2 sequences are MNHEY and SVGAGI. The CDR3 covers 14 residues. CDR3 in DNA: TGTGCCAGCTGTTCCCTCTCTGGGGCCAACGTCCTGACTTTC. Encoded protein: CASCSLSGANVLTF.

This chain joins TRBV4-3 and TRBJ2-3; the match to TRBD2 covers 8 bases. The V and J ends lost 1 base and 4 bases, in that order; junction bases with no gene match: 7. The CDR3 has 16 residues. The germline gives CDR1 LGHNA, CDR2 YSLEER. CDR3 DNA: TGCGCCAGCAGCCAAGGGGCCAGCGGGGGCGCAGATACGCAGTATTTT. Encoded protein: CASSQGASGGADTQYF.

This chain links TRBV4-2 with TRBJ2-5, with D perhaps TRBD2 (7 bases). Trimming stripped 4 bases from V and 4 bases from J, with 19 bases between. The CDR3 totals 16 residues. Germline CDR1 reads LGHNA; CDR2 reads YNFKEQ. The CDR3 DNA sequence: TGTGCCAGCAGCCCCTTGGGAGGGGGGGCCGGAGAGACCCAGTACTTC. It codes for CASSPLGGGAGETQYF.

There are a few counts of this clonotype. The rearrangement uses TRBV6-6 and TRBJ2-7, with 7 bases aligning to TRBD1. Germline values: CDR1 MNHNY, CDR2 SVGAGI (reference sequence). The CDR3 runs to 15 residues. J was trimmed by 7 bases and V by 5 bases; bases with no gene match: 14. The CDR3 DNA follows: TGTGCCAGCAGTGGGAACGACAGGGTTCTCGGTGAGCAGTACTTC. Translating gives CASSGNDRVLGEQYF.

This clonotype was counted a few times. This chain joins TRBV7-2 and TRBJ1-1; D is unresolved. CDR3 length equals 14 residues. Between the trimmed V and J ends, which lost 0 bases and 0 bases, there was a span of 5 bases. Looked up from germline, CDR1 is SGHTA and CDR2 is FQGNSA. The CDR3 spells CASSLAHLNTEAFF. CDR3 nucleotide sequence: TGTGCCAGCAGCTTAGCGCACTTGAACACTGAAGCTTTCTTT.

This clonotype was seen a handful of times. The J gene is TRBJ2-7, the V gene TRBV19; D unclear. V shed 9 bases and J shed 6 bases, with 6 bases lying between them. This CDR3 comprises 9 residues. Germline CDR1 and CDR2: LNHDA and SQIVND (reference sequence). DNA for the CDR3: TGTGCCAGACGGCTCGAGCAGTACGTC. It translates to CARRLEQYV.

This clonotype has only a few counts. The CDR3 loop reads CASSLTTGNTIYF. Written as DNA, the CDR3 is TGTGCCAGCAGCTTAACCACTGGAAACACCATATATTTT. The chain uses TRBV7-2 and TRBJ1-3; D unresolved. Germline lookup yields CDR1 SGHTA and CDR2 FQGNSA. Trimming cost V 2 bases and J 2 bases, with 4 bases left between them. This CDR3 spans 13 amino acids.

The rearrangement links TRBV29-1 to TRBJ2-3; weak D call: TRBD2 (5 bases). Germline V gene sequence: CDR1 SQVTM, CDR2 ANQGSEA. V was clipped by 5 bases and J by 6 bases, with 15 bases between them. This CDR3 contains 13 residues. Written as DNA, the CDR3 is TGCAGCGTTTTCTCGTGGTGGAGGGATACGCAGTATTTT. Encoded protein: CSVFSWWRDTQYF.

The rearrangement joins TRBV2 to TRBJ2-1; 9 bases are shared with TRBD2. V gave up 7 bases and J gave up 12 bases; unmatched junction bases: 10. Germline V gene data show CDR1 as SNHLY and CDR2 as FYNNEI. The CDR3 extends over 13 amino acids. Written as DNA, the CDR3 is TGTGCCAGCACCGGGATGACTAGCGGACCGCAGTTCTTC. Its protein product is CASTGMTSGPQFF.

This clonotype was seen many times. The gene calls are TRBV5-1 and TRBJ2-7; a weak D match, TRBD2 (7 bases). Trimming pared 4 bases from V and 7 bases from J, leaving 18 bases between. CDR1 is SGHRS, CDR2 YFSETQ, per germline. The CDR3 loop spans 14 amino acids. For the CDR3, the DNA is TGCGCCAGCAGCGACCCGGGGGGCCACGAGGAGCAGTACTTC. Translated, it gives CASSDPGGHEEQYF.